This entry lists 13 T cell receptor beta chains sequenced from one sample in a study of CD8 T cells in ankylosing spondylitis. One entry per CDR3 protein, called by TCRdb with MiXCR from the 5' RACE reads. Seen here are around 220,000 distinct CDR3 sequences, roughly a tenth observed once, and the top ten hold about 20%. The sample taken for sequencing was blood, either unsorted or a sorted T cell fraction (not recorded which). The receptors shown here come from a male donor with ankylosing spondylitis or in good health (not recorded which).

The sample holds a few counts of this clonotype. The chain carries TRBV7-3 and TRBJ2-3, with 7 positions matching TRBD1. With V trimmed by 5 bases and J by 3 bases, 8 bases remained unmatched. Germline V CDR1 and CDR2: SGHTA, FQGTGA. The CDR3 loop spans 15 amino acids. Written as DNA, the CDR3 is TGTGCCAGCAGCGCCCGGACAGGAGAGACAGATACGCAGTATTTT. Protein: CASSARTGETDTQYF.

There are many counts of this clonotype. The V call is TRBV3-1, the J call TRBJ2-1; D possibly corresponds to TRBD1 (6 bases). Germline V gives CDR1 LGHDT, CDR2 YNNKEL (reference sequence). Trimming left V 3 bases short and J 6 bases short, with 18 bases between. This CDR3 comprises 16 residues. CDR3 bases: TGTGCCAGCAGCCAGCCCTCCGGGACACCTTCCAATGAGCAGTTCTTC. This codes for CASSQPSGTPSNEQFF.

This clonotype was seen repeatedly, ten times or more. The rearrangement links TRBV7-6 to TRBJ1-3; 8 nucleotides match TRBD1. Germline V CDR1 and CDR2: SGHVS, FNYEAQ. The junction had 6 bases not matched to a gene; V was cut back by 1 base and J by 4 bases. The CDR3 totals 16 residues. CDR3 sequence: CASSLVATGAGNTIYF. The CDR3 DNA reads TGTGCCAGCAGCTTAGTTGCGACAGGGGCCGGAAACACCATATATTTT.

This clonotype was seen at least ten times. V usage is TRBV7-9 and J usage is TRBJ2-1; tentatively, D is TRBD1 (5 bases). The length of the CDR3 is 14 residues. Germline values: CDR1 SEHNR, CDR2 FQNEAQ (reference sequence). V lost 1 base and J lost 6, with 10 bases in between. Written as DNA, the CDR3 is TGTGCCAGCAGCTTAGGTATTGGGGCCAATGAGCAGTTCTTC. Translated, it gives CASSLGIGANEQFF.

This clonotype was counted at least ten times. The chain has TRBV29-1 and TRBJ1-6; D remains unclear. Germline V gene sequence: CDR1 SQVTM, CDR2 ANQGSEA. The CDR3 totals 13 residues. V gave up 7 bases and J gave up 10 bases, with 17 bases separating them. This CDR3 is CSGAGPTGSPLHF. As DNA, the CDR3 is TGCAGCGGCGCCGGGCCTACGGGATCACCCCTCCACTTT.

This clonotype was detected a few times. The rearrangement joins TRBV7-6 to TRBJ2-2; maybe TRBD1 (5 bases). The CDR3 has 15 amino acids. The V end was cut by 0 bases, the J end by 4 bases, with 9 bases between. The germline gives CDR1 SGHVS, CDR2 FNYEAQ. CDR3 sequence reads: CASSLAGQATGELFF. DNA of the CDR3: TGTGCCAGCAGCTTAGCGGGGCAAGCCACCGGGGAGCTGTTTTTT.

This clonotype was counted ten times or more. The rearrangement links TRBV29-1 to TRBJ2-3; TRBD1 is a possible D gene (5 bases). CDR1 is SQVTM, CDR2 ANQGSEA, per germline. This CDR3 contains 15 residues. V lost 6 bases and J lost 0, with 16 bases in between. The CDR3 reads CSVKWGIPSTDTQYF. The CDR3, as DNA: TGCAGCGTGAAGTGGGGCATCCCTAGCACAGATACGCAGTATTTT.

This clonotype was seen ten or more times. This rearrangement joins TRBV20-1 to TRBJ1-2, with D perhaps TRBD1 (6 bases). Germline V gene data show CDR1 as DFQATT and CDR2 as SNEGSKA (reference sequence). The CDR3 length is 12 residues. V lost 2 bases and J 6 bases, leaving 10 bases between the germline ends. Written as DNA, the CDR3 is TGCAGTGCTAGAAAACAGGGCGATGGCTACACCTTC. Its protein is CSARKQGDGYTF.

There are many counts of this clonotype. The rearrangement links TRBV3-1 to TRBJ2-7; TRBD2 aligns across 11 bases. Germline loops: CDR1 LGHDT, CDR2 YNNKEL (reference sequence). This CDR3 spans 16 amino acids. The J segment lost 4 bases and the V segment lost 0 bases, leaving 5 bases of the junction unmatched. CDR3 region: CASSQDRTSGGYEQYF. In DNA, the CDR3 is TGTGCCAGCAGCCAAGATAGAACTAGCGGGGGATACGAGCAGTACTTC.

The chain is built from TRBV18 and TRBJ1-3; the D is unclear. Trimming took off 3 bases at V and 6 bases at J, with 6 bases between the two ends. CDR3 size: 12 residues. Germline V CDR1 and CDR2: KGHSH, LQKENI. CDR3 DNA sequence: TGTGCCAGCTCACCGGAGGTAAACACCATATATTTT. This sequence encodes CASSPEVNTIYF.

The rearrangement joins TRBV20-1 to TRBJ2-2; 12 bases are shared with TRBD2. CDR3 length equals 17 residues. V shed 0 bases and J 6 bases; nucleotides not matched to a gene: 8. Germline V lookup: CDR1 DFQATT, CDR2 SNEGSKA (reference sequence). Written as DNA, the CDR3 is TGCAGTGCTAGAGATAGGCTAGCGGGGGGGCGATCCGGGGAGCTGTTTTTT. This encodes CSARDRLAGGRSGELFF.

Concerning this clonotype: This may be a read error: a much more frequent sequence differs by one nucleotide. This chain uses TRBV20-1 with TRBJ1-2, with TRBD1 identical over 7 bases. The CDR3 extends over 15 amino acids. The germline V gene encodes CDR1 DFQATT and CDR2 SNEGSKA (reference sequence). This CDR3 reads CCARAGTVRAYGYTF. CDR3 coding DNA: TGCTGTGCTAGAGCGGGGACAGTTCGGGCCTATGGCTACACCTTC.

The V call is TRBV5-4, the J call TRBJ2-7, with D hard to call. Trimming cost V 0 bases and J 0 bases, with 7 bases left between them. The germline V gene has CDR1 SGHNT and CDR2 YYREEE (reference sequence). This CDR3 has 14 amino acids. CDR3 region: CASSLGLLSYEQYF. The CDR3, as DNA: TGTGCCAGCAGCTTGGGGCTGCTCTCCTACGAGCAGTACTTC.